One T cell receptor beta chain is described in this entry. CDR3 size: 13 residues. Germline V gene sequence: CDR1 SGDLS, CDR2 YYNGEE. Trimming shortened V by 3 bases and J by 4 bases, and 8 bases separated the two germline ends. Measured with immunoSEQ multiplex PCR; TCRdb has only the in-frame clones, and not every one. In the table there are approximately 300,000 clones, 85% to 90% of which are singletons. This specimen comes from a study of blood T cell repertoires in COVID-19. The chain uses TRBV9 and TRBJ2-1; no firm D call. The TCR was taken from a woman aged 45-59 years with active or convalescent COVID-19. The sequenced sample consisted of peripheral blood. CDR3 nucleotides: TGTGCCAGCAGCGCCAGGCAATACAATGAGCAGTTCTTC. Its protein product is CASSARQYNEQFF.